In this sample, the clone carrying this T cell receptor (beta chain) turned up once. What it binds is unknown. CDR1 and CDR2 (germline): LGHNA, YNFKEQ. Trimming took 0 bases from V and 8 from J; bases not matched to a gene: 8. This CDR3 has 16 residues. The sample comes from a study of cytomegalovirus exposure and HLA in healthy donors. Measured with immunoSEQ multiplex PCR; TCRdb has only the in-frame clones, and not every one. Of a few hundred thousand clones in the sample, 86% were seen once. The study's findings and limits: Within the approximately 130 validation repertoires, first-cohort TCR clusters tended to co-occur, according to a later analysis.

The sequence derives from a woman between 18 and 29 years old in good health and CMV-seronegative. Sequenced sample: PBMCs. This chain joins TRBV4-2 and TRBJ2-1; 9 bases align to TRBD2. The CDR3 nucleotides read TGTGCCAGCAGCCAAGACCCTAGCGGGACGGGGGATGAGCAGTTCTTC. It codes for CASSQDPSGTGDEQFF.